The present T cell receptor beta chain was sequenced within a study of vaccination effects on CD4 cells after COVID-19. Upon completion of 10 days in culture, CD4+ T cells were isolated. Repertoires were generated with immunoSEQ multiplex PCR, while TCRdb's copy carries only in-frame clones and drops some. The sample consists of around 41,000 clones, 82% of them appearing once. The length of the CDR3 is 14 residues. Germline V gene lookup returns CDR1 LNHDA and CDR2 SQIVND (reference sequence). V lost 2 bases, J lost 2 bases, and 7 bases lay in between. A word on this clone: Its matching antigen is unknown.

The sequences come from CD4+ T cells from PBMCs cultured without peptide, collected before COVID-19 vaccination. The sequence was collected from a human donor who received a COVID-19 vaccine. The rearrangement links TRBV19 to TRBJ1-3, with no clear D. CDR3 region: CASSIPGTGNTIYF. In nucleotides, the CDR3 is TGTGCCAGTAGTATACCGGGGACTGGAAACACCATATATTTT. Based on the CDR3 plus reference TRBV19 and TRBJ1-3, the full variable domain is DGGITQSPKYLFRKEGQNVTLSCEQNLNHDAMYWYRQDPGQGLRLIYYSQIVNDFQKGDIAEGYSVSREKKESFPLTVTSAQKNPTAFYLCASSIPGTGNTIYFGEGSWLTVV.